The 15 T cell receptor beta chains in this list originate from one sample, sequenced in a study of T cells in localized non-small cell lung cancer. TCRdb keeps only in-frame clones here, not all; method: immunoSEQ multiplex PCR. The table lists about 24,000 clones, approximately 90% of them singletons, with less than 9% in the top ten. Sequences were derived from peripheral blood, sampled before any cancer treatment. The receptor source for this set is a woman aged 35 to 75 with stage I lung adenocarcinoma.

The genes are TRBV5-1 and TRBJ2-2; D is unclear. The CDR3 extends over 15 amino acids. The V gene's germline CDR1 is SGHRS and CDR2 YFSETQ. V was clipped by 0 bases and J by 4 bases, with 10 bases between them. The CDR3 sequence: CASSLELRATGELFF. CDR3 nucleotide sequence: TGCGCCAGCAGCTTGGAACTAAGAGCCACCGGGGAGCTGTTTTTT.

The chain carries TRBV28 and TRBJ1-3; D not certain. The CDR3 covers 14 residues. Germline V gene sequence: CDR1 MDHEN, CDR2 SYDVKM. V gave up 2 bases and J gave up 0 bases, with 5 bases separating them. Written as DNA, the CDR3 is TGTGCCAGCAGTTTACGGAGCTCTGGAAACACCATATATTTT. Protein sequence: CASSLRSSGNTIYF.

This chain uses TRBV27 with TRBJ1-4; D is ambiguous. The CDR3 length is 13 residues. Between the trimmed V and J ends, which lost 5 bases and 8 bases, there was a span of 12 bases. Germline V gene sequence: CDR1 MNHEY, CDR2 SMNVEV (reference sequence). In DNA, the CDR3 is TGTGCCAGCAGTCTCTCCGGAGGGGAAAAACTGTTTTTT. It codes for CASSLSGGEKLFF.

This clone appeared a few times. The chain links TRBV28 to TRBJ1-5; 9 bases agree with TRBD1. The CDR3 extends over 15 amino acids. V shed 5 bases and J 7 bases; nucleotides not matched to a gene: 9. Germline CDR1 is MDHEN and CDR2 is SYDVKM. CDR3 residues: CASSPLGQGGQPQHF. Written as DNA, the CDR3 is TGTGCCAGCAGTCCCCTGGGACAGGGAGGACAGCCCCAGCATTTT.

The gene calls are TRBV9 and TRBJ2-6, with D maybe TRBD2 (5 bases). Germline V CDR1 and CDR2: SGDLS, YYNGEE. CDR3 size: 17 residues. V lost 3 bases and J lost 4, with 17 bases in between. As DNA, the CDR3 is TGTGCCAGCAGCGAGGAGGATATTTCGAGCGGGGCCAACGTCCTGACTTTC. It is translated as CASSEEDISSGANVLTF.

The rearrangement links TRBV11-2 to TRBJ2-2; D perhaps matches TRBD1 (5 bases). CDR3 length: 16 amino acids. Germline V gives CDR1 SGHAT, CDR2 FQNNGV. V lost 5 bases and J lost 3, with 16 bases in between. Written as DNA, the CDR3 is TGTGCCAGCAGCCCCGGACCAGGGCCCCACACCGGGGAGCTGTTTTTT. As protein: CASSPGPGPHTGELFF.

CDR3 nucleotide sequence: TGCAGCGTTGACTCCACCGGGACAGGGGAATTAGATACGCAGTATTTT. This encodes CSVDSTGTGELDTQYF. This chain uses TRBV29-1 with TRBJ2-3; 10 positions agree with TRBD1. Losses at the gene ends were 3 bases for V and 5 bases for J; bases not matched to a gene: 11. The CDR3 loop spans 16 amino acids. Per germline, CDR1 SQVTM and CDR2 ANQGSEA.

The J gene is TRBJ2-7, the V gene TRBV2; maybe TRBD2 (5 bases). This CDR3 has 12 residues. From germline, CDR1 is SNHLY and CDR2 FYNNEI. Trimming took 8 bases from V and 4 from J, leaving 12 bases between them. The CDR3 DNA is TGTGCCAGCTCCTGGGAGATTTACGAGCAGTACTTC. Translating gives CASSWEIYEQYF.

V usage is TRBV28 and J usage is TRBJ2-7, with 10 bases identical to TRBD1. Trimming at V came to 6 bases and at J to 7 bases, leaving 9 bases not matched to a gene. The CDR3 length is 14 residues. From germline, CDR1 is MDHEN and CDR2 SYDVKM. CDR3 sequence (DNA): TGTGCCAGCAGACCCGGGACAGGGGTGGGGGAGCAGTACTTC. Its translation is CASRPGTGVGEQYF.

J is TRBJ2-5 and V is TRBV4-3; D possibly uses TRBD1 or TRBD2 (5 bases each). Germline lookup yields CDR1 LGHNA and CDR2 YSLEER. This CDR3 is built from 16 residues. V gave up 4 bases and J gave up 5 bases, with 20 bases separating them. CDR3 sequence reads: CASSPSLGDPGETQYF. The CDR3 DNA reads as TGCGCCAGCAGCCCGTCCTTGGGGGACCCAGGGGAGACCCAGTACTTC.

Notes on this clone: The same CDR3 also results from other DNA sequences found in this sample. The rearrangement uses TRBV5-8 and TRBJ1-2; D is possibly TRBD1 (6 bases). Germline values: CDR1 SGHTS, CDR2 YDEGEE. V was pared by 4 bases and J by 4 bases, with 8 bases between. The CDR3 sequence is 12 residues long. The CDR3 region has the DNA TGTGCCAGCAGCCCGGACAGCTATGGCTACACCTTC. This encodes CASSPDSYGYTF.

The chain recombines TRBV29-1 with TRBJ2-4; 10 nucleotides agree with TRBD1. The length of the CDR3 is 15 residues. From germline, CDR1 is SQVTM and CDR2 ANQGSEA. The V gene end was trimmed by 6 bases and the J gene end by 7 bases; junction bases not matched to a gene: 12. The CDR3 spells CSVALRQGALNIQYF. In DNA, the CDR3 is TGCAGCGTCGCCCTAAGACAGGGGGCGCTTAACATTCAGTACTTC.

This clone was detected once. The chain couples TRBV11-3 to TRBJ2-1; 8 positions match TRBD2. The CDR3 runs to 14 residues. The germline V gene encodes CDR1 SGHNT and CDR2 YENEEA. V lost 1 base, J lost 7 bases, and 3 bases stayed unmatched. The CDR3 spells CASSLAGGYNEQFF. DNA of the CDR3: TGTGCCAGCAGCTTAGCGGGAGGGTATAATGAGCAGTTCTTC.

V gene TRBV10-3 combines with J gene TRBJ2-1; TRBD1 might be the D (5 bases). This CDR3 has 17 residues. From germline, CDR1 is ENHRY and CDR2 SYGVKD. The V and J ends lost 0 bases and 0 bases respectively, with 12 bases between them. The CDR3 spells CAISESTALSSYNEQFF. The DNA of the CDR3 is TGTGCCATCAGTGAGTCGACAGCCCTGAGCTCCTACAATGAGCAGTTCTTC.

CDR3 nucleotides: TGCGCCAGCAGTCAAGGCGGCTATGACAGGGTGAACACTGAAGCTTTCTTT. Protein product: CASSQGGYDRVNTEAFF. The V call is TRBV23-1, the J call TRBJ1-1; 7 positions agree with TRBD1. TRBV23-1 belongs to the ORF category, with a function that is uncertain. The length of the CDR3 is 17 residues. J lost 0 bases, V lost 2 bases, and 9 bases had no gene match.